Listed below are T cell receptor beta chains from one sample, sequenced in a study of T cells in localized non-small cell lung cancer. Profiled with immunoSEQ multiplex PCR; TCRdb holds only in-frame clones, not every one. The sample holds about 1,800 clones, around 29% seen once. The source was normal lung tissue next to the tumor, collected before any cancer treatment. The receptors were gathered from an older female donor with stage I lung adenocarcinoma. Each CDR3 is given with its conserved first and last residue. The order of the fields is J gene, clone size, V gene, D gene, CDR3 protein, CDR3 DNA. The D gene is left open where the match is weak. Clone size is stated in some rows and not others, as once, few, many or a class when expanded.

TRBJ1-2	few	TRBV14	.	CASSQAQGIYGYTF	TGTGCCAGCAGCCAAGCGCAGGGAATTTATGGCTACACCTTC
TRBJ2-5	medium-sized	TRBV4-1	.	CASSQDADQETQYF	TGCGCCAGCAGCCAAGATGCGGACCAAGAGACCCAGTACTTC
TRBJ1-6	medium-sized	TRBV11-3	.	CASSPRDGGNNSPLHF	TGTGCCAGCAGCCCTCGTGACGGGGGAAATAATTCACCCCTCCACTTT
TRBJ1-3	.	TRBV19	.	CASKDGNTIYF	TGTGCCAGTAAAGACGGAAACACCATATATTTT
TRBJ1-2	.	TRBV25-1	.	CASKSQYLNYGYTF	TGTGCCAGCAAATCGCAGTACCTTAACTATGGCTACACCTTC
TRBJ2-5	few	TRBV6-8	TRBD1	CASSDRDREETQYF	TGTGCCAGCAGTGACCGGGACAGGGAAGAGACCCAGTACTTC
TRBJ1-1	few	TRBV5-1	.	CASSLDSQNTEAFF	TGCGCCAGCAGCTTGGACAGTCAGAACACTGAAGCTTTCTTT
TRBJ1-2	.	TRBV6-8	.	CASSYSDFNYGYTF	TGTGCCAGCAGTTACTCGGACTTTAACTATGGCTACACCTTC
TRBJ2-1	few	TRBV2	.	CASSPGGGSVSYNEQFF	TGTGCCAGCAGCCCAGGAGGGGGATCGGTATCCTACAATGAGCAGTTCTTC
TRBJ1-1	.	TRBV18	.	CASSRTQGNTEAFF	TGTGCCAGCTCTCGTACACAGGGGAACACTGAAGCTTTCTTT
TRBJ1-1	few	TRBV7-5	.	CASSPPAGPNTEAFF	TGTGCCAGCAGCCCGCCTGCAGGGCCGAACACTGAAGCTTTCTTT
TRBJ2-5	.	TRBV15	TRBD2	CATSRDLLAGTQETQYF	TGTGCCACCAGCAGAGATCTACTAGCGGGGACTCAAGAGACCCAGTACTTC
TRBJ2-5	medium-sized	TRBV9	.	CASSVNALGETQYF	TGTGCCAGCAGTGTGAACGCCCTGGGGGAGACCCAGTACTTC
TRBJ1-6	.	TRBV9	.	CASSVLGGSSPLHF	TGTGCCAGCAGCGTACTTGGGGGGAGTTCACCCCTCCACTTT
TRBJ1-1	.	TRBV19	.	CASSIGPNTEAFF	TGTGCCAGTAGTATTGGACCGAACACTGAAGCTTTCTTT
TRBJ1-2	medium-sized	TRBV6-8	.	CASSQWDLRFGGTF	TGTGCCAGCAGTCAATGGGATTTGCGATTTGGGGGCACCTTC
TRBJ2-7	once	TRBV19	.	CASSAGRPYEQYF	TGTGCCAGTAGTGCGGGACGGCCCTACGAGCAGTACTTC
TRBJ1-1	once	TRBV29-1	.	CSVEDLGVEAFF	TGCAGCGTTGAAGATCTAGGGGTCGAAGCTTTCTTT
TRBJ1-1	.	TRBV30	TRBD1	CAWSASDRVVTEAFF	TGTGCCTGGAGTGCGTCGGACAGGGTTGTAACTGAAGCTTTCTTT
TRBJ1-4	few	TRBV6-8	.	CASSDLRDVEKLFF	TGTGCCAGCAGTGACTTGAGGGACGTTGAAAAACTGTTTTTT
TRBJ2-3	medium-sized	TRBV11-3	.	CASSSQANSRADTQYF	TGTGCCAGCAGCTCACAGGCTAATAGTAGAGCAGATACGCAGTATTTT
TRBJ1-6	few	TRBV6-8	.	CASKGTVNSPLHF	TGTGCCAGCAAGGGAACAGTTAATTCACCCCTCCACTTT
TRBJ2-2	.	TRBV9	.	CASSAHGHHTGELFF	TGTGCCAGCAGCGCACACGGACACCACACCGGGGAGCTGTTTTTT
TRBJ1-1	few	TRBV6-7	.	CASSFDIEAFF	TGTGCCAGCAGTTTCGACATCGAAGCTTTCTTT
TRBJ1-3	.	TRBV6-4	.	CASSYGHKNSGNTIYF	TGTGCCAGCAGTTACGGTCACAAGAACTCTGGAAACACCATATATTTT
TRBJ1-1	.	TRBV9	.	CASSVVTGTEAFF	TGTGCCAGCAGCGTAGTTACGGGCACTGAAGCTTTCTTT
TRBJ1-1	few	TRBV6-8	TRBD1	CASSRSGDRVMAEAFF	TGTGCCAGCAGTCGTAGTGGGGACAGGGTCATGGCTGAAGCTTTCTTT
TRBJ2-7	few	TRBV27	.	CASSPRGLGAYEQYF	TGTGCCAGCAGTCCCCGAGGACTGGGGGCCTACGAGCAGTACTTC
TRBJ2-3	few	TRBV9	.	CASSELRGALDTQYF	TGTGCCAGCAGTGAACTCAGGGGGGCCCTGGATACGCAGTATTTT
TRBJ2-3	.	TRBV18	TRBD2	CASSPYTSGEDTQYF	TGTGCCAGCTCACCCTATACTAGCGGGGAAGATACGCAGTATTTT
TRBJ2-7	few	TRBV30	TRBD2	CAWRRIVAGGDEQYF	TGTGCCTGGAGGAGGATAGTAGCGGGAGGGGATGAGCAGTACTTC
TRBJ2-7	few	TRBV9	.	CASSDASGLNEQYF	TGTGCCAGCAGTGACGCAAGCGGGCTAAACGAGCAGTACTTC
TRBJ2-3	few	TRBV6-8	.	CAISLSHPTTDTQYF	TGTGCCATCAGCCTTTCCCACCCCACCACAGATACGCAGTATTTT
TRBJ1-1	.	TRBV19	TRBD1	CASSPRQGIHTEAFF	TGTGCCAGTAGCCCCCGACAGGGGATACACACTGAAGCTTTCTTT
TRBJ2-3	once	TRBV19	.	CASSRTIQPNTQYF	TGTGCCAGTAGTCGAACTATCCAACCAAATACGCAGTATTTT
TRBJ1-1	.	TRBV11-3	.	CASTLGGAGTEAFF	TGTGCCAGCACCCTGGGGGGTGCAGGGACTGAAGCTTTCTTT